Listed below are T cell receptor beta chains from one sample, sequenced in a study of beta chain features in type 1 diabetes. The assay was immunoSEQ multiplex PCR, and TCRdb's table has in-frame clones only and misses some. The table has tens of thousands of clones, roughly 30% seen once. Sequences were obtained from stem cell memory CD4+ T cells from blood. The receptors were gathered from a woman aged 18-35 years in good health. Each CDR3 is given with its conserved first and last residue. Each record gives: clone size, V gene, D gene, J gene, CDR3 protein, CDR3 DNA. The D gene is left open where the match is weak. Where a row states a size, it is once, few, many or the class of an expanded clone; other rows omit it.

.	TRBV6-5	TRBD2	TRBJ2-5	CASSRPGLGQETQYF	TGTGCCAGCAGTAGACCAGGACTAGGGCAAGAGACCCAGTACTTC
few	TRBV30	TRBD2	TRBJ2-7	CAWRFFGTSGYEQYF	TGTGCCTGGAGGTTTTTCGGGACTAGCGGCTACGAGCAGTACTTC
few	TRBV5-1	TRBD1	TRBJ2-1	CASSVQGESYNEQFF	TGCGCCAGCAGCGTTCAGGGGGAGTCCTACAATGAGCAGTTCTTC
.	TRBV25-1	TRBD1	TRBJ1-1	CASSDTTGGDTEAFF	TGTGCCAGCAGTGACACCACAGGGGGGGACACTGAAGCTTTCTTT
.	TRBV16	.	TRBJ2-5	CASNPGAVQETQYF	TGTGCCAGCAACCCAGGGGCAGTCCAAGAGACCCAGTACTTC
few	TRBV7-2	TRBD2	TRBJ2-2	CASSLGGLAGGYTGELFF	TGTGCCAGCAGCTTAGGTGGACTAGCGGGGGGTTACACCGGGGAGCTGTTTTTT
.	TRBV5-4	TRBD1	TRBJ2-7	CASHRDRDSYEQYF	TGTGCCAGTCACCGGGACAGGGATTCATACGAGCAGTACTTC
.	TRBV5-1	TRBD1	TRBJ2-5	CASNPGTGAVETQYF	TGCGCCAGCAACCCGGGGACAGGGGCGGTGGAGACCCAGTACTTC
.	TRBV2	.	TRBJ2-3	CASSEAGVSTDTQYF	TGTGCCAGCAGTGAAGCCGGAGTTAGCACAGATACGCAGTATTTT
.	TRBV5-1	.	TRBJ2-5	CASSFTSGRGGEETQYF	TGCGCCAGCAGCTTTACGAGCGGGAGAGGGGGCGAAGAGACCCAGTACTTC
.	TRBV27	TRBD2	TRBJ2-1	CASSSRTSGMLSYHEQFF	TGTGCCAGCAGTTCCCGGACTAGCGGGATGCTCTCTTACCATGAGCAGTTCTTC
.	TRBV2	.	TRBJ1-5	CASNFKAGEPPYSNQPQHF	TGTGCCAGCAATTTCAAGGCAGGGGAACCTCCTTATAGCAATCAGCCCCAGCATTTT
few	TRBV25-1	.	TRBJ2-3	CASSERGLTDTQYF	TGTGCCAGCAGTGAACGGGGACTGACAGATACGCAGTATTTT
few	TRBV5-1	TRBD2	TRBJ2-1	CASTYTGTSENEQFF	TGCGCCAGCACCTACACCGGGACTAGCGAAAATGAGCAGTTCTTC
few	TRBV5-1	TRBD1	TRBJ2-3	CASSSSTGATDTQYF	TGCGCCAGCAGTTCCTCTACAGGGGCGACAGATACGCAGTATTTT
.	TRBV5-5	TRBD1	TRBJ1-2	CASSLADGTGRQYTF	TGTGCCAGCAGCTTGGCTGACGGGACAGGGAGACAATACACCTTC
many	TRBV30	.	TRBJ2-7	CALVGESYEQYF	TGTGCCCTGGTCGGGGAATCCTACGAGCAGTACTTC
many	TRBV23-1	.	TRBJ1-5	CAGEGGQGNQPQHF	TGCGCCGGCGAGGGAGGCCAGGGCAATCAGCCCCAGCATTTT
.	TRBV5-8	.	TRBJ1-1	CASSMWTVNTEAFF	TGTGCCAGCAGCATGTGGACAGTCAACACTGAAGCTTTCTTT
few	TRBV5-4	.	TRBJ2-3	CASSLNLGAADTQYF	TGTGCCAGCAGCTTGAACCTAGGAGCGGCAGATACGCAGTATTTT
.	TRBV30	TRBD2	TRBJ2-5	CAWSIGLEGTQYF	TGTGCCTGGAGTATAGGACTAGAGGGGACCCAGTACTTC
.	TRBV19	.	TRBJ1-6	CASSTPGVDSPLHF	TGTGCCAGTAGTACGCCCGGGGTGGATTCACCCCTCCACTTT
.	TRBV5-8	TRBD2	TRBJ2-2	CASSTGTSGKTGELFF	TGTGCCAGCAGCACCGGGACTAGCGGGAAAACCGGGGAGCTGTTTTTT
.	TRBV5-1	.	TRBJ1-1	CASSLEGGSTEAFF	TGCGCCAGCAGCTTGGAAGGGGGATCGACTGAAGCTTTCTTT
.	TRBV6-5	.	TRBJ1-1	CASVLYTEAFF	TGTGCCAGCGTTCTCTACACTGAAGCTTTCTTT
few	TRBV7-2	.	TRBJ2-5	CASSLQRMGETQYF	TGTGCCAGCAGCCTTCAGCGTATGGGTGAGACCCAGTACTTC
.	TRBV15	.	TRBJ1-5	CATSRVGDSNQPQHF	TGTGCCACCAGCAGAGTAGGGGATAGCAATCAGCCCCAGCATTTT
.	TRBV6-6	TRBD1	TRBJ1-1	CASSLGPDRASEAFF	TGTGCCAGCAGCCTCGGACCGGACAGGGCCTCTGAAGCTTTCTTT
.	TRBV5-6	.	TRBJ2-5	CASSPRGETQYF	TGTGCCAGCAGCCCTAGGGGGGAGACCCAGTACTTC